A single sample gave rise to the 30 T cell receptor beta chains below, sequenced in a study of blood T cell repertoires in COVID-19 (dated by TCRdb to between 2020 and 2021). Library preparation used the immunoSEQ multiplex PCR assay. Drawn from immuneACCESS, this table holds only the in-frame rearrangements with V and J called that TCRdb kept. Clones are partly lost; checked studies trace under half to an unresolved V gene and leave the rest unexplained. This sample gives 90,000 to 130,000 clones in total; 75% to 90% of them show up just once. The leading ten clones occupy around 8% of the sample. The sample consisted of peripheral blood. The source of these receptors is a man in his 70s with acute or convalescent COVID-19.

This clone has just one count. The V gene is TRBV7-2, the J gene TRBJ1-5; 9 nucleotides match TRBD1. CDR3 length equals 16 residues. Trimming took 5 bases from V and 3 from J; bases not matched to a gene: 8. CDR1 and CDR2 from the germline V gene are SGHTA and FQGNSA. The CDR3 bases are TGTGCCAGCAGCACAGCCGGGACAGGGAACAATCAGCCCCAGCATTTT. It encodes CASSTAGTGNNQPQHF.

This chain joins TRBV3-1 (or the pseudogene TRBV3-2) and TRBJ1-4; D uncertain. This CDR3 comprises 15 residues. V lost 1 base and J 5 bases, leaving 11 bases between the germline ends. From germline, CDR1 is LGHDT and CDR2 YNNKEL (reference sequence). The CDR3 DNA reads TGTGCCAGCAGCCAAGGAATTTCGGGAAATGAAAAACTGTTTTTT. It translates to CASSQGISGNEKLFF.

J is TRBJ1-6 and V is TRBV5-1; no firm D call. Trimming removed 5 bases from V and 5 bases from J, with 14 bases in between. This CDR3 is 15 amino acids long. The V gene's germline CDR1 is SGHRS and CDR2 YFSETQ. CDR3 protein: CASSGGSVNNSPLHF. The CDR3 nucleotides read TGCGCCAGCAGTGGAGGCAGCGTCAATAATTCACCCCTCCACTTT.

J is TRBJ2-1 and V is TRBV5-3; 9 bases align to TRBD2. TRBV5-3 is recorded as an ORF, its role being uncertain. The V gene end was trimmed by 9 bases and the J gene end by 3 bases; junction bases not matched to a gene: 4. CDR3 length: 13 residues. Here the CDR3 DNA reads TGTGCCATTAGACTAGCGGACTACAATGAGCAGTTCTTC. Translation gives CAIRLADYNEQFF.

The rearrangement uses TRBV18 and TRBJ1-2, with 9 nucleotides matching TRBD1. Germline CDR1 KGHSH, CDR2 LQKENI. The junction had 10 bases not matched to a gene; V was cut back by 3 bases and J by 5 bases. This CDR3 has 16 amino acids. The CDR3 region is CASSPGQGNIDYGYTF. DNA of the CDR3: TGTGCCAGCTCACCGGGACAGGGAAATATTGATTATGGCTACACCTTC.

The CDR3 region has the DNA TGTGCCAGCAGGTCCGGGACACTTAACTATGGCTACACCTTC. It translates to CASRSGTLNYGYTF. The chain employs TRBV28 and TRBJ1-2; TRBD1 is a possible D gene (6 bases). CDR1 and CDR2 (germline): MDHEN, SYDVKM. CDR3 size: 14 residues. V was cut by 6 bases and J by 1 base, with 12 bases left in between.

This clone was seen a single time. The J gene is TRBJ1-2, the V gene TRBV5-1; D uncertain. The V gene lost 2 bases and the J gene lost 4 bases, with 15 bases spanning the gap. CDR1 is SGHRS and CDR2 is YFSETQ in the germline V gene. This CDR3 contains 15 residues. The CDR3, as DNA: TGCGCCAGCAGCTTAAATCAACCATTGAGCTATGGCTACACCTTC. Its translation: CASSLNQPLSYGYTF.

This clone was counted once. The chain links TRBV7-9 to TRBJ1-4; tentatively, D is TRBD1 (6 bases). Trimming stripped 0 bases from V and 5 bases from J, with 10 bases between. The CDR3 totals 15 residues. Germline-derived CDR1 and CDR2 are SEHNR and FQNEAQ (reference sequence). This CDR3 reads CASSLARTVNEKLFF. CDR3 in DNA: TGTGCCAGCAGCTTAGCCAGGACAGTGAATGAAAAACTGTTTTTT.

J is TRBJ2-7 and V is TRBV6-4; 7 bases match TRBD2. With V trimmed by 3 bases and J by 2 bases, 7 bases remained unmatched. CDR1 and CDR2 (germline): MRHNA, SNTAGT. This CDR3 spans 15 amino acids. CDR3 nucleotide sequence: TGTGCCAGCAGTGAGTTACGGGAGGAACCCTACGAGCAGTACTTC. Amino acids: CASSELREEPYEQYF.

The genes are TRBV12-3 or TRBV12-4 and TRBJ1-2; 8 nucleotides align to TRBD1. V gave up 2 bases and J gave up 8 bases; unmatched junction bases: 1. This CDR3 has 12 amino acids. CDR3 amino acids: CASSLQGAGYTF. CDR3 nucleotide sequence: TGTGCCAGCAGTTTACAGGGGGCAGGCTACACCTTC.

This clone was seen a single time. This sequence joins TRBV5-1 and TRBJ2-5; the D gene is possibly TRBD1 (5 bases). The CDR3 sequence is 12 residues long. The V and J ends lost 1 base and 9 bases respectively, with 10 bases between them. In germline, CDR1 is SGHRS, CDR2 YFSETQ. CDR3 bases: TGCGCCAGCAGCTTGCAGGGCAGGGCCCAGTACTTC. This translates into CASSLQGRAQYF.

The sample holds a few counts of this clone. V usage is TRBV4-1 and J usage is TRBJ2-3, with a weak D call TRBD1 (6 bases). This CDR3 is built from 16 residues. Between the trimmed V and J ends, which lost 0 bases and 3 bases, there was a span of 13 bases. Germline values: CDR1 MGHRA, CDR2 YSYEKL. CDR3: CASSQEGHRNTDTQYF. The CDR3 DNA sequence: TGCGCCAGCAGCCAAGAGGGACACAGGAATACAGATACGCAGTATTTT.

The V call is TRBV7-9, the J call TRBJ2-2; possible D gene TRBD1, 6 bases. CDR3 length: 14 amino acids. CDR1 is SEHNR, CDR2 FQNEAQ, per germline (reference sequence). V gave up 5 bases and J gave up 4 bases, with 11 bases separating them. Here the CDR3 reads CASSLKDSTGELFF. In nucleotides, the CDR3 is TGTGCCAGCAGCCTAAAGGACAGCACCGGGGAGCTGTTTTTT. The full variable domain, completed using reference TRBV7-9 and TRBJ2-2, is DTGVSQNPRHKITKRGQNVTFRCDPISEHNRLYWYRQTLGQGPEFLTYFQNEAQLEKSRLLSDRFSAERPKGSFSTLEIQRTEQGDSAMYLCASSLKDSTGELFFGEGSRLTVL.

V usage is TRBV28 and J usage is TRBJ2-7, with 10 bases that match TRBD2. The junction had 10 bases not matched to a gene; V was cut back by 7 bases and J by 4 bases. Germline CDR1 is MDHEN and CDR2 is SYDVKM. The CDR3 runs to 15 residues. The CDR3, as DNA: TGTGCCAGCACCGAGAGTAGCGGGAGGATGTACGAGCAGTACTTC. It codes for CASTESSGRMYEQYF.

This chain joins TRBV7-3 and TRBJ2-5; the D is unclear. Trimming pared 0 bases from V and 3 bases from J, leaving 5 bases between. Germline CDR1 SGHTA, CDR2 FQGTGA. This CDR3 comprises 13 residues. The CDR3 DNA is TGTGCCAGCAGCTTAACAACGGAAGAGACCCAGTACTTC. It encodes CASSLTTEETQYF.

This clone has more than one count but fewer than ten. This chain connects TRBV30 to TRBJ2-3, with 8 bases identical to TRBD2. The germline V gene encodes CDR1 GTSNPN and CDR2 SVGIG (reference sequence). The length of the CDR3 is 15 residues. The junction had 6 bases not matched to a gene; V was cut back by 1 base and J by 3 bases. CDR3 amino acids: CAWSGLAGSTDTQYF. The CDR3 DNA is TGTGCCTGGAGTGGGCTAGCGGGTAGTACAGATACGCAGTATTTT.

The genes are TRBV19 and TRBJ1-1, with D unresolved. The CDR3 totals 13 residues. Germline CDR1 reads LNHDA; CDR2 reads SQIVND (reference sequence). Trimming cost V 3 bases and J 10 bases, with 15 bases left between them. CDR3 residues: CASSIRSREGAFF. The CDR3 coding sequence is TGTGCCAGTAGTATTCGATCTAGGGAGGGAGCTTTCTTT.

The chain couples TRBV24-1 to TRBJ1-5, with TRBD1 matching 10 bases. The CDR3 length is 14 residues. V was pared by 7 bases and J by 3 bases, with 2 bases of the junction left unmatched. Germline values: CDR1 KGHDR, CDR2 SFDVKD. For the CDR3, the DNA is TGTGCCACCAGGGGACAGGGGCTCAATCAGCCCCAGCATTTT. Its translation is CATRGQGLNQPQHF.

The V and J genes are TRBV2 and TRBJ2-1; 11 bases line up with TRBD2. Germline CDR1 and CDR2: SNHLY and FYNNEI. This CDR3 has 11 amino acids. The ends lost 6 bases at V and 16 bases at J; junction bases unmatched: 5. The DNA for the CDR3 is TGTGCCAGCAGCCTGGGACTAGCGGCATTCTTC. It encodes CASSLGLAAFF.

The V gene is TRBV15, the J gene TRBJ2-1; D perhaps matches TRBD2 (5 bases). CDR3 length equals 11 residues. Trimming took 6 bases from V and 9 from J, leaving 9 bases between them. CDR1 LNHNV and CDR2 YYDKDF come from the germline V gene (reference sequence). CDR3 in amino acids: CATSRTLEQFF. CDR3 nucleotides: TGTGCCACCAGTAGGACTCTTGAGCAGTTCTTC.

The chain has TRBV10-1 and TRBJ2-1, with 7 bases aligning to TRBD1. After removal of 2 bases from V and 8 bases from J, the junction contained 9 bases not matched to a gene. This CDR3 is built from 15 residues. Germline lookup yields CDR1 WNHNN and CDR2 SYGVQD (reference sequence). The CDR3 DNA reads as TGCGCCAGCAGTGAGCGAATGACAGGGCATGATGAGCAGTTCTTC. Protein: CASSERMTGHDEQFF.

The CDR3: CASSEAGVPPNEQFF. The CDR3 region has the DNA TGTGCCAGCAGTGAAGCAGGGGTACCGCCCAATGAGCAGTTCTTC. The rearrangement links TRBV6-1 to TRBJ2-1; D is perhaps TRBD1 (5 bases). This CDR3 is built from 15 residues. Germline assignment: CDR1 MNHNS and CDR2 SASEGT. Trimming removed 0 bases at V and 6 bases at J, with 12 bases between.

The rearrangement links TRBV9 to TRBJ2-1; 8 bases agree with TRBD2. Trimming took 4 bases from V and 5 from J; bases not matched to a gene: 5. The CDR3 length is 14 residues. Germline V gene lookup returns CDR1 SGDLS and CDR2 YYNGEE. DNA for the CDR3: TGTGCCAGCAGCTTCGGGACTAGGGACAATGAGCAGTTCTTC. Its translation: CASSFGTRDNEQFF.

The rearrangement uses TRBV7-2 and TRBJ1-2; TRBD1 is a possible D gene (6 bases). Germline CDR1 reads SGHTA; CDR2 reads FQGNSA. CDR3 length: 13 residues. Trimming pared 5 bases from V and 5 bases from J, leaving 12 bases between. The chain's CDR3 is CASSPSGAYGYTF. The CDR3 region has the DNA TGTGCCAGCAGCCCGTCAGGGGCTTATGGCTACACCTTC.

The chain couples TRBV10-3 to TRBJ1-1, with TRBD1 matching 11 bases. CDR3 length equals 17 residues. The trim removed 2 bases at V and 5 bases at J, leaving 10 bases unmatched. Germline CDR1 reads ENHRY; CDR2 reads SYGVKD. In DNA form, the CDR3 reads TGTGCCATCAGTGAGGTCAAGGACAGGGGGCGAGGAACTGAAGCTTTCTTT. Amino acids: CAISEVKDRGRGTEAFF.

This clone was counted between two and nine times. This chain uses TRBV19 with TRBJ1-6; D uncertain. CDR1 LNHDA and CDR2 SQIVND come from the germline V gene (reference sequence). V was shortened by 3 bases and J by 10 bases, with 16 bases between the two germline ends. The CDR3 has 15 amino acids. CDR3 DNA sequence: TGTGCCAGTAGTATCAAGACCGGGTCTGGGTCACCCCTCCACTTT. Translation: CASSIKTGSGSPLHF.

This clone was detected once. The V and J genes are TRBV7-9 and TRBJ2-3, with unresolved D. Germline CDR1 and CDR2: SEHNR and FQNEAQ (reference sequence). Deletions cut 8 bases from V and 0 bases from J, with 12 bases between. The CDR3 has 14 amino acids. The CDR3 coding sequence is TGTGCCAGCTCTCGTTACGGTAGCACAGATACGCAGTATTTT. This codes for CASSRYGSTDTQYF.

CDR3 loop: CASSVRTGFDGYTF. For the CDR3, the DNA is TGTGCCAGCAGTGTAAGGACAGGGTTTGATGGCTACACCTTC. The J gene is TRBJ1-2, the V gene TRBV28; 8 bases map to TRBD1. The junction had 8 bases not matched to a gene; V was cut back by 5 bases and J by 6 bases. This CDR3 has 14 residues. Germline V gene data show CDR1 as MDHEN and CDR2 as SYDVKM.

This clone has a single count. The chain is built from TRBV19 and TRBJ2-7; 8 nucleotides match TRBD2. Germline V gives CDR1 LNHDA, CDR2 SQIVND (reference sequence). J gave up 3 bases and V 6 bases, and 7 bases lay outside the gene matches. The CDR3 loop spans 14 amino acids. The CDR3 coding sequence is TGTGCCAGTAGGAGAAGCGGGAGCAGCTACGAGCAGTACTTC. Amino acids: CASRRSGSSYEQYF. Full variable domain (rest looked up from reference TRBV19 and TRBJ2-7): DGGITQSPKYLFRKEGQNVTLSCEQNLNHDAMYWYRQDPGQGLRLIYYSQIVNDFQKGDIAEGYSVSREKKESFPLTVTSAQKNPTAFYLCASRRSGSSYEQYFGPGTRLTVT.

The CDR3 loop reads CASSPGKGASEAFF. CDR3 DNA: TGTGCCAGCAGCCCCGGAAAGGGGGCATCTGAAGCTTTCTTT. The V and J genes are TRBV3-1 (or the pseudogene TRBV3-2) and TRBJ1-1; 7 positions agree with TRBD1. The CDR3 totals 14 residues. J gave up 6 bases and V 4 bases, and 8 bases lay outside the gene matches. CDR1 and CDR2 from the germline V gene are LGHDT and YNNKEL (reference sequence).